This T cell receptor beta chain was recovered during a study of blood T cell repertoires in COVID-19. The wider study: The United States, Italy and Spain provided the acute and convalescent COVID-19 samples. Nucleic acid was either cDNA or gDNA, and it came from T cells, B-cell-depleted T cells, or PBMCs.

Original analysis: The assay estimated nucleated cells by amplifying reference gene primers. Using immunoSEQ multiplex PCR, the repertoire was profiled, and TCRdb retains in-frame clones only, with some absent. V, J and clone size are those of that table, while D and trimming were read from the DNA. This sample has roughly 70,000 clones; approximately 91% occur once, and the top ten carry around 13%. The CDR3 loop spans 15 amino acids. Germline CDR1 SGDLS, CDR2 YYNGEE. Trimming took 4 bases from V and 5 from J; bases not matched to a gene: 12. The sample comprised peripheral blood. The chain recombines TRBV9 with TRBJ2-7, with TRBD2 matching 7 bases. This TCR came from a human donor with active COVID-19. The donor label of this sample is uncertain. The CDR3 DNA sequence: TGTGCCAGCAGCTTCGGAGCGGGATACTCGAACGAGCAGTACTTC. This gives the protein CASSFGAGYSNEQYF.